This paragraph covers one TCR beta chain sequence. Indicated treatment: roughly 20 received Ad26.COV2.S at low or high dose, single or two shots; about 5 received placebo; per-sample allocation not given. Samples came from day 63 after the first vaccine or placebo injection. This sample stems from a study of Ad26.COV2.S vaccination and SARS-CoV-2 variants. On the study more broadly: COV1001, an Ad26.COV2.S trial, supplied this vaccine-arm donor.

Some clones are missing from TCRdb's copy, which holds only in-frame ones; the method was immunoSEQ multiplex PCR. The table includes around 400,000 clones, around 89% detected once. The junction had 7 bases not matched to a gene; V was cut back by 0 bases and J by 5 bases. From germline, CDR1 is SGHNT and CDR2 YYREEE (reference sequence). This CDR3 has 16 residues. The chain is built from TRBV5-4 and TRBJ2-5, with 10 nucleotides matching TRBD2. The clonotype originates from a person between 18 and 59 years old who received the Ad26.COV2.S COVID-19 vaccine or a placebo. The starting material was peripheral blood, obtained in a trial of Ad26.COV2.S vaccine versus placebo. The CDR3 nucleotides are TGTGCCAGCAGCTTGGGGGCTAGCGGGAGTTGGGAGACCCAGTACTTC. It specifies CASSLGASGSWETQYF. The complete variable domain, with remaining parts taken from reference TRBV5-4 and TRBJ2-5, reads ETGVTQSPTHLIKTRGQQVTLRCSSQSGHNTVSWYQQALGQGPQFIFQYYREEENGRGNFPPRFSGLQFPNYSSELNVNALELDDSALYLCASSLGASGSWETQYFGPGTRLLVL.